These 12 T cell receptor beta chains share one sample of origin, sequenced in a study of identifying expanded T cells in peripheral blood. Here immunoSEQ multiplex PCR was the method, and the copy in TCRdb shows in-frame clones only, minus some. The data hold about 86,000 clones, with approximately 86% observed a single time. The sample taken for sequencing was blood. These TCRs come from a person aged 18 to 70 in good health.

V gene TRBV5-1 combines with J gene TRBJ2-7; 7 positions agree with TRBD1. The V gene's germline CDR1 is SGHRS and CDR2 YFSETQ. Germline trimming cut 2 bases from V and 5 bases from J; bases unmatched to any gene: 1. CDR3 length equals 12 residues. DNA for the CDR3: TGCGCCAGCAGCTTTACAGGGGACGAGCAGTACTTC. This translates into CASSFTGDEQYF.

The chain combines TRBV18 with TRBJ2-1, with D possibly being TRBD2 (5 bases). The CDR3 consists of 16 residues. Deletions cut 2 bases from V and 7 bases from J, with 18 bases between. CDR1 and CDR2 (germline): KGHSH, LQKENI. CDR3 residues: CASSPFRRDKGNEQFF. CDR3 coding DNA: TGTGCCAGCTCACCATTTCGCCGGGATAAAGGAAATGAGCAGTTCTTC.

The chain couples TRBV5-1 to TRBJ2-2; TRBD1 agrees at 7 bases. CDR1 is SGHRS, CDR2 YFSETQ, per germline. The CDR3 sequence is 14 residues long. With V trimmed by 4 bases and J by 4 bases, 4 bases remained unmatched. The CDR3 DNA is TGCGCCAGCAGCATGACAGGGACCACCGGGGAGCTGTTTTTT. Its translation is CASSMTGTTGELFF.

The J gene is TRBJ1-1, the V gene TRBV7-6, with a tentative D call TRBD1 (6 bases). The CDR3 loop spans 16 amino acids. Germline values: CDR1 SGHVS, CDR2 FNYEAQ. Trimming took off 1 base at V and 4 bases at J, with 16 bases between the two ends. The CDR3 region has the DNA TGTGCCAGCAGCTTAGAGCTCGGGGGGCGGGTCACTGAAGCTTTCTTT. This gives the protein CASSLELGGRVTEAFF.

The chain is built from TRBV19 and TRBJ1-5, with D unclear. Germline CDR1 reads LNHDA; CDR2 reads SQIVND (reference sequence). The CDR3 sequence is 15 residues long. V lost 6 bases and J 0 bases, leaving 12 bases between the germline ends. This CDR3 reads CASRDRGNSNQPQHF. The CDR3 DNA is TGTGCCAGTAGAGATCGGGGAAATAGCAATCAGCCCCAGCATTTT.

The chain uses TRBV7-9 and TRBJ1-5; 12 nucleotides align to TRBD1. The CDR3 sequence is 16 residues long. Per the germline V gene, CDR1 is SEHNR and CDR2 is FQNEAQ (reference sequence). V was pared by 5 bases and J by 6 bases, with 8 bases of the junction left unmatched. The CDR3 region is CASSPGQGALGQPQHF. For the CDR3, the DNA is TGTGCCAGCAGCCCGGGACAGGGGGCGCTTGGTCAGCCCCAGCATTTT. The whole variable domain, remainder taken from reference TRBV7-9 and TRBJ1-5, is DTGVSQNPRHKITKRGQNVTFRCDPISEHNRLYWYRQTLGQGPEFLTYFQNEAQLEKSRLLSDRFSAERPKGSFSTLEIQRTEQGDSAMYLCASSPGQGALGQPQHFGDGTRLSIL.

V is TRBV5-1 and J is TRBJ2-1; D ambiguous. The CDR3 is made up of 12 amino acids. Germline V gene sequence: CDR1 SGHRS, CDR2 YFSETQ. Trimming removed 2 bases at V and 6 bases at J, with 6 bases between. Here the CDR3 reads CASSFFGNEQFF. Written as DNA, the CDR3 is TGCGCCAGCAGCTTCTTCGGCAATGAGCAGTTCTTC.

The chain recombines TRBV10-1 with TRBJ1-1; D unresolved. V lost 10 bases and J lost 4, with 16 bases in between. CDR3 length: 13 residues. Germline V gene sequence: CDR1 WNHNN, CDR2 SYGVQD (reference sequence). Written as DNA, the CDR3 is TGCGCCACCCAGTCGACGGTGGGCACTGAAGCTTTCTTT. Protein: CATQSTVGTEAFF.

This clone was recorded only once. The CDR3 nucleotides read TGCGCCAGCAGCGTCGATCTCCGGGCAGATACGCAGTATTTT. Translating gives CASSVDLRADTQYF. V gene TRBV5-1 combines with J gene TRBJ2-3; D remains ambiguous. The germline V and J ends were trimmed by 4 bases and 4 bases, with 13 bases remaining between them. The CDR3 is 14 residues long. Per the germline V gene, CDR1 is SGHRS and CDR2 is YFSETQ.

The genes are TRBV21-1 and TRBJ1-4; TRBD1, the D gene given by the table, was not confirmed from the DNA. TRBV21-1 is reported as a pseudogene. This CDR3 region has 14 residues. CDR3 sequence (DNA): TGTGCCAGCACCACGGACAGGGGGGCGGAAAAACTGTTTTTT. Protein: CASTTDRGAEKLFF.

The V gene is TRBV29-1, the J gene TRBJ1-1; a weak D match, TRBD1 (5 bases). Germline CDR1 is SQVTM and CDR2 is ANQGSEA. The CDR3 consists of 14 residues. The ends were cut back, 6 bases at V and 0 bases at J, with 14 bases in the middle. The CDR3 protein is CSVARDRLNTEAFF. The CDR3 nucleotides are TGCAGCGTAGCACGGGACCGTCTGAACACTGAAGCTTTCTTT.

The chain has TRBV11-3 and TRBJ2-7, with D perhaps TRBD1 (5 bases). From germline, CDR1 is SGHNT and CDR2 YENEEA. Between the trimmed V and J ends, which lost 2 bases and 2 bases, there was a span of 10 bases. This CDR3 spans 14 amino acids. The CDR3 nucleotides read TGTGCCAGCAGCTTATTTCAGGGTGCCTACGAGCAGTACTTC. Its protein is CASSLFQGAYEQYF.